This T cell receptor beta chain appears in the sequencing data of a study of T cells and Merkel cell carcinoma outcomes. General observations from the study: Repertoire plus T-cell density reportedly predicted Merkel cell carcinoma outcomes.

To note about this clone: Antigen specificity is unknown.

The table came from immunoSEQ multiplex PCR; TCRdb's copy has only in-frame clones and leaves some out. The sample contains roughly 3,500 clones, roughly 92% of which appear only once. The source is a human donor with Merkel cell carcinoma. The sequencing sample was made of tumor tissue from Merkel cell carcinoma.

Here the CDR3 reads CASSKGRGPGTQYF. CDR3 sequence (DNA): TGTGCCAGCAGCAAAGGGAGGGGGCCGGGGACCCAGTACTTC. The rearrangement joins TRBV21-1 to TRBJ2-5; the DNA was not compared with TRBD1, the D call given in the table. TRBV21-1 represents a pseudogene. The length of the CDR3 is 14 residues.